Listed below are T cell receptor beta chains from one sample, sequenced in a study of T cells after yellow fever vaccination. TCRdb itself ran the 5' RACE reads through MiXCR, one entry per CDR3 protein. The repertoire holds some 300,000 distinct CDR3 sequences, with about 10% as singletons. This specimen was CD4+ T cells sorted from PBMCs, taken 5 days after the yellow fever booster vaccination. The receptors shown here come from a man younger than 30 who received the YFV17D yellow fever vaccine. The CDR3 runs from the conserved cysteine through the conserved F or W. Fields, in order: J gene, V gene, D gene, clone size, CDR3 DNA, CDR3 protein. D genes are given only for firm matches. Size is omitted from some rows. Given values are once, few, many or a class for expanded clones.

TRBJ1-1	TRBV30	TRBD1	.	TGTGCCTGGAGTACAGGGGGGAGAGCTTTCTTT	CAWSTGGRAFF
TRBJ1-1	TRBV7-9	.	many	TGTGCCAGCATTAAACAGCCGAACACTGAAGCTTTCTTT	CASIKQPNTEAFF
TRBJ2-5	TRBV6-5	.	many	TGTGCCAGCAGTTACTCGAAAGCGCGGGCCCAAGAGACCCAGTACTTC	CASSYSKARAQETQYF
TRBJ2-7	TRBV4-2	.	many	TGTGCCAGCAGCCGGGAGCTTGACTACGAGCAGTACTTC	CASSRELDYEQYF
TRBJ2-7	TRBV5-4	TRBD1	few	TGTGCCAGCAGCCAAACAGGGGGGAACTACGAGCAGTACTTC	CASSQTGGNYEQYF
TRBJ2-5	TRBV15	.	many	TGTGCCACCAGCACCGAGGGCAGGGGGGGGACCCAGTACTTC	CATSTEGRGGTQYF
TRBJ1-1	TRBV20-1	.	many	TGCAGTGCAAGGGATCCCGAAGCTTTCTTT	CSARDPEAFF
TRBJ2-3	TRBV11-2	.	.	TGTGCCAGCAGCTGGGGGGGGGGCCGAAGCACAGATACGCAGTATTTT	CASSWGGGRSTDTQYF
TRBJ2-5	TRBV10-2	.	.	TGCGCCAGCAGTGAGTCTATAGGGAGGGAGACCCAGTACTTC	CASSESIGRETQYF
TRBJ2-5	TRBV25-1	.	.	TGTGCCAGCAGTGATGTGGCAGGGGCCAGGTCAGCGTCCCAGTACTTC	CASSDVAGARSASQYF
TRBJ2-1	TRBV7-2	.	few	TGTGCCAGCAGCTTATACGGACCGCAGTTCTTC	CASSLYGPQFF
TRBJ2-1	TRBV7-9	.	many	TGTGCCAGCAGCTTAGCGGGGGCATTTCTCTACAATGAGCAGTTCTTC	CASSLAGAFLYNEQFF
TRBJ2-2	TRBV19	TRBD1	.	TGTGCCAGTAACCCCTTCGGGACAGGGAGTACCGGGGAGCTGTTTTTT	CASNPFGTGSTGELFF
TRBJ2-5	TRBV2	.	.	TGTGCCAGCAGTGATGGGCCAGCGCAAGAGACCCAGTACTTC	CASSDGPAQETQYF
TRBJ2-1	TRBV7-2	.	few	TGTGCCAGCAGCTTAAGTGATGAGCAGTTCTTC	CASSLSDEQFF
TRBJ1-5	TRBV19	.	.	TGTGCCAGTAGTATAGTGGGTAGCAATCAGCCCCAGCATTTT	CASSIVGSNQPQHF
TRBJ1-3	TRBV4-3	.	few	TGCGCCAGCAGCCCACGGGAGGGTGGTTCTGGAAACACCATATATTTT	CASSPREGGSGNTIYF
TRBJ1-2	TRBV18	TRBD1	.	TGTGCCAGCTCACCCGGGACAGCCCCCGAGGATGGCTACACCTTC	CASSPGTAPEDGYTF
TRBJ2-3	TRBV5-1	TRBD2	many	TGCGCCAGCAACCCTAGCGGGGGGCCCACAGATACGCAGTATTTT	CASNPSGGPTDTQYF
TRBJ1-1	TRBV5-8	.	few	TGTGCCAGCAGCTTGGGTTCTACAGCAATGAACACTGAAGCTTTCTTT	CASSLGSTAMNTEAFF
TRBJ2-1	TRBV7-7	.	.	TGTGCTAGCAGCACGGACAGAAACAATGAGCAGTTCTTC	CASSTDRNNEQFF
TRBJ1-2	TRBV5-1	.	.	TGCGCCAGCAGCCCACTCGTAGGGCAGGGGAGGGACTATGGCTACACCTTC	CASSPLVGQGRDYGYTF
TRBJ1-2	TRBV5-1	.	.	TGCGCCAGCAGCTGGCGAAGCCTTAACTATGGCTACACCTTC	CASSWRSLNYGYTF
TRBJ2-2	TRBV19	.	.	TGTGCCAGTAAATATCTGCAGGGTCCGACCGGGGAGCTGTTTTTT	CASKYLQGPTGELFF
TRBJ2-1	TRBV6-2/TRBV6-3	.	few	TGTGCCAGCAGTTACTCGGAAGCCATTGAGCAGTTCTTC	CASSYSEAIEQFF
TRBJ1-5	TRBV6-2/TRBV6-3	TRBD1	few	TGTGCCAGCAGCGCACAGGGACAGGGCCTTATGGCCCAGCATTTT	CASSAQGQGLMAQHF
TRBJ1-1	TRBV12-3/TRBV12-4	.	.	TGTGCCAGCAGTTTGCGGGTCTCTGAAGCTTTCTTT	CASSLRVSEAFF
TRBJ1-1	TRBV5-1	.	.	TGCGCCAGCAGCTTCTCCGAGTACACTGAAGCTTTCTTT	CASSFSEYTEAFF
TRBJ1-5	TRBV5-5	.	.	TGTGCCAGCAGCTTGAATCCCGGGGAACCGGGTCAGCCCCAGCATTTT	CASSLNPGEPGQPQHF
TRBJ2-1	TRBV6-4	.	.	TGTGCCCTCACACCTTCCCAAAAGCAGTTCTTC	CALTPSQKQFF
TRBJ1-1	TRBV7-6	TRBD1	many	TGTGCCAGCAGCTCCGCGACAGGGGGCGGGAGCACTGAAGCTTTCTTT	CASSSATGGGSTEAFF
TRBJ2-5	TRBV5-4	.	.	TGTGCCAGCAGCTTGCCTTACCCGGAGACCCAGTACTTC	CASSLPYPETQYF
TRBJ1-3	TRBV12-3/TRBV12-4	.	few	TGTGCCAGCAGTTTAGCACCGTCTGGAAACACCATATATTTT	CASSLAPSGNTIYF
TRBJ1-1	TRBV6-2/TRBV6-3	.	few	TGTGCCAGCAAATGGACAGCGTACACTGAAGCTTTCTTT	CASKWTAYTEAFF